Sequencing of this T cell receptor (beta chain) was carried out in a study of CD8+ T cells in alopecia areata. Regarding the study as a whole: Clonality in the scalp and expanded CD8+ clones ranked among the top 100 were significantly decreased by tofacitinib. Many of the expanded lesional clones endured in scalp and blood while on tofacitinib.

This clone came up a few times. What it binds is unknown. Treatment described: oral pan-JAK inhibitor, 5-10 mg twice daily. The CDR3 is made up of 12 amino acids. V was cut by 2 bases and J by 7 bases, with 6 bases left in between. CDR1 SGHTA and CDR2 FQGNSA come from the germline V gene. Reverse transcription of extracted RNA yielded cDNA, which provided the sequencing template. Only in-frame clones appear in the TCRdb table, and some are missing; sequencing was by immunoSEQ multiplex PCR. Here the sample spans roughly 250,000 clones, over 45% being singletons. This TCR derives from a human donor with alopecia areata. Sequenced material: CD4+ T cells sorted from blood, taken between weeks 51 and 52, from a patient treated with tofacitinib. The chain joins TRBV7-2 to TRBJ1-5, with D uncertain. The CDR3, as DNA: TGTGCCAGCAGCTTACCAGGCCAGCCCCAGCATTTT. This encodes CASSLPGQPQHF.